These 8 T cell receptor beta chains came from one sample sequenced in a study of beta chain features in type 1 diabetes. Every bit of the isolated RNA underwent reverse transcription, so sequencing read expressed TCRB transcripts. Sequencing used immunoSEQ multiplex PCR; TCRdb keeps in-frame clones, though not all of them. The sample contains fewer than 250,000 clones, over 9.5% of which appear only once. Specimen: naive CD4+ T cells from blood. The receptor set was obtained from a woman aged 18-35 years in good health.

The rearrangement joins TRBV19 to TRBJ2-7; 9 bases match TRBD1. There are 14 residues in the CDR3. J lost 2 bases, V lost 6 bases, and 5 bases had no gene match. Germline loops: CDR1 LNHDA, CDR2 SQIVND (reference sequence). The CDR3 DNA is TGTGCCAGTAGCCGGGACAGGGTAGCCTACGAGCAGTACTTC. It codes for CASSRDRVAYEQYF.

J is TRBJ2-7 and V is TRBV19; D is unresolved. The germline V gene encodes CDR1 LNHDA and CDR2 SQIVND (reference sequence). With 6 bases removed from V and 1 base from J, the gap between germline ends came to 4 bases. The CDR3 contains 11 residues. The CDR3 nucleotides are TGTGCCAGTAGGCAGTCCTACGAGCAGTACTTC. Translation gives CASRQSYEQYF.

A few counts support this clone. This rearrangement joins TRBV18 to TRBJ1-1, with 7 bases identical to TRBD1. The CDR3 contains 16 residues. V lost 5 bases and J lost 0; bases outside the gene matches: 9. CDR1 KGHSH and CDR2 LQKENI come from the germline V gene. CDR3 loop: CASSELPGQLNTEAFF. CDR3 in DNA: TGTGCCAGCTCAGAACTTCCGGGACAGCTGAACACTGAAGCTTTCTTT.

V gene TRBV30 combines with J gene TRBJ1-1; 8 bases match TRBD1. Germline assignment: CDR1 GTSNPN and CDR2 SVGIG (reference sequence). The CDR3 has 15 residues. With V trimmed by 2 bases and J by 0 bases, 5 bases remained unmatched. CDR3 region: CAWSNDRGLNTEAFF. CDR3 DNA sequence: TGTGCCTGGAGTAATGACAGGGGATTGAACACTGAAGCTTTCTTT.

This clone was recorded many times. V is TRBV30 and J is TRBJ1-2; TRBD1 matches at 9 bases. The germline CDR1 and CDR2 sequences are GTSNPN and SVGIG (reference sequence). Trimming cost V 4 bases and J 6 bases; bases outside gene matches: 9. This CDR3 is built from 14 residues. The CDR3, as DNA: TGTGCCTGGACCCGGGACAGGGTAAAGAATGGCTACACCTTC. Its translation: CAWTRDRVKNGYTF.

This chain connects TRBV27 to TRBJ1-6; D might be TRBD1 (5 bases). This CDR3 has 13 amino acids. Per germline, CDR1 MNHEY and CDR2 SMNVEV (reference sequence). Trimming stripped 8 bases from V and 8 bases from J, with 13 bases between. The CDR3 loop reads CASGRGADSPLHF. CDR3 DNA: TGTGCCAGCGGGAGGGGAGCGGATTCACCCCTCCACTTT.

This sequence joins TRBV30 and TRBJ2-5; 8 bases line up with TRBD1. The CDR3 is made up of 14 amino acids. CDR1 and CDR2 from the germline V gene are GTSNPN and SVGIG (reference sequence). Germline trimming cut 4 bases from V and 5 bases from J; bases unmatched to any gene: 9. CDR3 in amino acids: CAWKPQGAKETQYF. Here the CDR3 DNA reads TGTGCCTGGAAACCGCAGGGGGCTAAGGAGACCCAGTACTTC.

In this sample, this clone turned up many times. The chain links TRBV18 to TRBJ2-1; 7 nucleotides line up with TRBD2. Germline V gene lookup returns CDR1 KGHSH and CDR2 LQKENI. This CDR3 has 16 residues. The junction had 4 bases not matched to a gene; V was cut back by 2 bases and J by 0 bases. The CDR3 here is CASSPIAGSSYNEQFF. The CDR3 bases are TGTGCCAGCTCACCAATAGCGGGCAGCTCCTACAATGAGCAGTTCTTC.